This T cell receptor (beta chain) was profiled in a study of blood T cell repertoires in COVID-19. Study context: COVID-19 samples from acute and convalescent phases originated in the United States, Italy and Spain. T cells, B-cell-depleted T cells, or PBMCs supplied cDNA or gDNA.

As to this clone: At one of its ends the junction is not consistent with the germline gene, which may arise from a read error.

CDR3 length: 12 residues. In germline, CDR1 is GTSNPN, CDR2 SVGIG (reference sequence). Per the authors' pipeline: Estimation of nucleated cell counts relied on the amplification of reference gene primers. Assay used: immunoSEQ multiplex PCR; TCRdb lists only in-frame clones, some missing. D and trimming were read from the DNA, whereas the V and J calls and clone size are those reported in that table. The table shows 70,000 to 75,000 clones, with around 79% occurring only once. Sequenced: peripheral blood. The chain has TRBV30 and TRBJ2-1; D is unresolved. The TCR sequence derives from a man aged 55-75 years with active or convalescent COVID-19. The CDR3 DNA is TGTGCCTGGAGGAACTCCGACAATGAGCAGTTCTTC. This gives the protein CAWRNSDNEQFF.